A selection of T cell receptor beta chains follows, all from one sample in a study of CD8+CD57+ T cells in acquired aplastic anemia. TCRdb independently ran MiXCR on the reads; one entry per CDR3 protein. The sample consists of about 180,000 distinct CDR3 sequences, over 40% of them appearing once. Sample: sorted CD4+, CD8+, or CD8+CD57+ T cells (not recorded which) from PBMCs. The receptors originated from a human donor with aplastic anemia. Both conserved end residues are part of each CDR3. Fields, in order: clone size, V gene, CDR3 protein. Clone size is stated in some rows and not others, as once, few, many or a class when expanded.

- TRBV14 CASSQGRSQGAHYNSPLHF
- TRBV2 CASRMGLAGGGHTQYF
- TRBV7-9 CASSLAGGLSYEQYF
- TRBV15 CATSSTGTVNEQYF
- TRBV24-1 CATSDSWQGAGGYTF
many TRBV7-2 CASSKRGASSYEQYF
- TRBV20-1 CSARTSRGLVTEAFF
few TRBV10-3 CAIRSGSTDTQYF
- TRBV7-9 CASSTGQYEQYF
few TRBV2 CASSQGLSGTDEQFF
many TRBV7-9 CASSLEGVTSPNTGELFF
once TRBV7-6 CASSFLHEQYF
many TRBV7-2 CASGMGGPGGNTIYF
- TRBV6-5 CASSSDGAYEQYF
- TRBV24-1 CATSESSGQGDDEQFF
many TRBV5-1 CASSLAGDTGELFF
- TRBV2 CASGKGLGGYEQYF
few TRBV27 CASSLSQPGNTEAFF
- TRBV5-8 CASSSGRGLIPPLHF
many TRBV4-1 CASSQDLAGSYNEQFF
- TRBV4-3 CASSQDPQGPITGELFF
many TRBV11-2 CASSIWTSSTDTQYF
- TRBV2 CASTEDRGTEAFF
few TRBV12-3/TRBV12-4 CASSFGLGTSGSTQYF
- TRBV2 CASSEAQWPQHF
- TRBV10-3 CAISDSGPEGNQPQHF
many TRBV28 CASLGQGFSPLHF
few TRBV6-1 CASSRRTYNEQFF
- TRBV10-3 CAISESMDTSLYGYTF
once TRBV7-8 CASRPPKGEQYF
- TRBV28 CASSLGRPNEAFF
- TRBV5-1 CASSLRGTRRTENSYNEQFF
- TRBV7-9 CASSPSKEKLFF
- TRBV7-2 CASSPGPQETQYF
- TRBV29-1 CSVAEGTNEKLFF